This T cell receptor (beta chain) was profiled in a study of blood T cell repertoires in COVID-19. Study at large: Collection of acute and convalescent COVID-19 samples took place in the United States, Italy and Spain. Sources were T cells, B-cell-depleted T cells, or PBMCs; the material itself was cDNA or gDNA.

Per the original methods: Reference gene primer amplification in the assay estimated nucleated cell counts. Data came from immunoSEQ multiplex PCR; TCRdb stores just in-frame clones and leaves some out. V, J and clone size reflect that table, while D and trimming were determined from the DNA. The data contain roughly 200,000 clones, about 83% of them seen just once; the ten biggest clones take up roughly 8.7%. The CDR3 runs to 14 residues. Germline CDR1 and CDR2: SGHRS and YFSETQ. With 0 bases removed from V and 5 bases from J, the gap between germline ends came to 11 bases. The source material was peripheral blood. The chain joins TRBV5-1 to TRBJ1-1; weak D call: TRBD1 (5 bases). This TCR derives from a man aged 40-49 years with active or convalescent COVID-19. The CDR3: CASSLGQFRTEAFF. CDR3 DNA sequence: TGCGCCAGCAGCTTGGGACAGTTTCGTACTGAAGCTTTCTTT.